Below, one T cell receptor (beta chain) is given with its context. Antigen specificity is unknown. The data are from a study of blood T cells in healthy people across ages. Findings and limits, study-wide: A greater number of naive CD4+ cells and higher diversity distinguished long-lived donors from aged donors. The recorded TCR beta diversity per million T cells decreased in a roughly linear manner with age.

The second PCR ran roughly 6 to 11 cycles with a sample-barcoded 5' primer and J-beta primers. Each cDNA molecule, via a template-switch adaptor with 12 random nucleotides, was tagged. From the 5' RACE reads, TCRdb called clonotypes with MiXCR, one entry per CDR3 protein. The table includes 1,300,000 or so distinct CDR3 sequences, roughly 60% detected once. The clonotype was recovered from a man aged 18 to 29 in good health. The sequenced sample was blood.

CDR3 DNA: TGCAGTGCTAAGACGGGACCGGGGGGTTTTGTGGGCTACACCTTC. Its translation is CSAKTGPGGFVGYTF. The chain recombines TRBV20-1 with TRBJ1-2, with D possibly TRBD1 on 5 matching bases. The CDR3 is made up of 15 amino acids. Germline lookup yields CDR1 DFQATT and CDR2 SNEGSKA (reference sequence). The V end lost 4 bases, the J end lost 8 bases, and 23 bases lay between the germline ends.